This TCR beta chain is from a study of identical twins. Template switching added a universal primer binding site, and final cDNA carried unique molecular identifiers. Using its own MiXCR run on the 5' RACE reads, TCRdb lists one record per CDR3 protein. The table has 600,000 to 800,000 distinct CDR3 sequences, 21% seen once; the top ten hold more than 4%. Per the germline V gene, CDR1 is SQVTM and CDR2 is ANQGSEA. CDR3 length: 13 amino acids. The junction had 6 bases not matched to a gene; V was cut back by 4 bases and J by 4 bases. These data also featured in a second study, about T cells expressing NK-cell markers. According to that study: Sorted CD3+CD56-NKG2C+, CD3+CD56+NKG2C- and CD3+CD56+NKG2C+ T cells were the source of the TCR beta repertoires. The share of CD8+ T cells held by dominant NKG2C+ clonotypes was 1.0-7.0% in about 6 donors.

The V call is TRBV29-1, the J call TRBJ1-1, with 7 nucleotides matching TRBD1. Sequences were obtained from PBMCs. This receptor was identified in a woman aged 18-35 years in good health. The CDR3 loop reads CSVGEGAGTEAFF. CDR3 DNA: TGCAGCGTTGGAGAGGGGGCAGGCACTGAAGCTTTCTTT. The full variable domain, in which reference TRBV29-1 and TRBJ1-1 provide the parts outside the CDR3, is SAVISQKPSRDICQRGTSLTIQCQVDSQVTMMFWYRQQPGQSLTLIATANQGSEATYESGFVIDKFPISRPNLTFSTLTVSNMSPEDSSIYLCSVGEGAGTEAFFGQGTRLTVV.